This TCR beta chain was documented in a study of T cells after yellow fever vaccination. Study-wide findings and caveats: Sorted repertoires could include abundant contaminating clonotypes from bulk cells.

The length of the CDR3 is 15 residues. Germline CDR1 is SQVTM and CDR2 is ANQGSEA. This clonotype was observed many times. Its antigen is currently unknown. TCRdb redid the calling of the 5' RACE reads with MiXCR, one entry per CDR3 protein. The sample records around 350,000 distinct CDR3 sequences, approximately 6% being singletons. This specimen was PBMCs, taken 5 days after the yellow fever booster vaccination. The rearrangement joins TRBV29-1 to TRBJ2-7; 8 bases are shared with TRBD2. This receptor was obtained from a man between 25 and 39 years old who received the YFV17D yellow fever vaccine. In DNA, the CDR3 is TGCACCGACTTCCCGGGGGGGGGTTTAGCTCTCGAGCAGTACTTC. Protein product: CTDFPGGGLALEQYF.